This is a list of T cell receptor beta chains from one sample in a study of vaccination and CD4 T cells after COVID-19. These TCRs' antigens remain unknown. TCRdb independently ran MiXCR on the PCR reads; one entry per CDR3 protein. The sample lists roughly 4,500 distinct CDR3 sequences, around 19% occurring once. Sample: CD4+ T cells from blood, cultured in vitro. The origin of the receptors is a human donor who had recovered from COVID-19. CDR3s include the opening cysteine and the closing phenylalanine or tryptophan. D genes are given only for firm matches. Size is stated for part of the rows, as once, few or many counts, or as a class when the clone is expanded.

v_call: TRBV18
clone_size: once
d_call: .
j_call: TRBJ1-1
cdr3_aa: CASSPGVNTEAFF
cdr3_nt: TGTGCCAGCTCACCAGGGGTGAACACTGAAGCTTTCTTT

v_call: TRBV2
clone_size: .
d_call: TRBD1
j_call: TRBJ1-1
cdr3_aa: CASSWSGQGEAFF
cdr3_nt: TGTGCCAGCAGTTGGTCCGGACAGGGGGAAGCTTTCTTT

v_call: TRBV5-1
clone_size: .
d_call: .
j_call: TRBJ2-1
cdr3_aa: CASSLGGEYNEQFF
cdr3_nt: TGCGCCAGCAGCTTGGGGGGGGAATACAATGAGCAGTTCTTC

v_call: TRBV28
clone_size: hyperexpanded
d_call: .
j_call: TRBJ1-3
cdr3_aa: CASGEGNTIYF
cdr3_nt: TGTGCCAGCGGGGAGGGAAACACCATATATTTT

v_call: TRBV5-4
clone_size: .
d_call: .
j_call: TRBJ1-1
cdr3_aa: CASSLFLEGTEAFF
cdr3_nt: TGTGCCAGCAGCTTGTTTCTCGAGGGCACTGAAGCTTTCTTT

v_call: TRBV6-5
clone_size: .
d_call: .
j_call: TRBJ2-5
cdr3_aa: CASSSLRGGWETQYF
cdr3_nt: TGTGCCAGCAGTTCCCTGCGGGGAGGTTGGGAGACCCAGTACTTC

v_call: TRBV11-2
clone_size: .
d_call: .
j_call: TRBJ2-3
cdr3_aa: CASSSLAGGRDTQYF
cdr3_nt: TGTGCCAGCAGCTCACTAGCTGGAGGTCGAGATACGCAGTATTTT

v_call: TRBV2
clone_size: medium-sized
d_call: TRBD1
j_call: TRBJ1-2
cdr3_aa: CASSADRGRHGYTF
cdr3_nt: TGTGCCAGCAGCGCCGACAGGGGGCGTCATGGCTACACCTTC

v_call: TRBV2
clone_size: once
d_call: .
j_call: TRBJ2-7
cdr3_aa: CASSEAREQYF
cdr3_nt: TGTGCCAGCAGCGAAGCAAGGGAGCAGTACTTC

v_call: TRBV12-3/TRBV12-4
clone_size: medium-sized
d_call: .
j_call: TRBJ2-5
cdr3_aa: CASRTTVGTQYF
cdr3_nt: TGTGCCAGCAGGACCACCGTGGGGACCCAGTACTTC

v_call: TRBV30
clone_size: few
d_call: .
j_call: TRBJ1-1
cdr3_aa: CAWSRDGGGTEAFF
cdr3_nt: TGTGCCTGGAGCCGGGACGGGGGTGGCACTGAAGCTTTCTTT

v_call: TRBV7-3
clone_size: few
d_call: .
j_call: TRBJ2-7
cdr3_aa: CASSPMPGSEQYF
cdr3_nt: TGTGCCAGCAGCCCCATGCCCGGTAGCGAGCAGTACTTC

v_call: TRBV18
clone_size: few
d_call: .
j_call: TRBJ2-7
cdr3_aa: CASSPLLAGRDEQYF
cdr3_nt: TGTGCCAGCTCACCACTTTTGGCAGGGAGAGACGAGCAGTACTTC

v_call: TRBV11-2
clone_size: .
d_call: .
j_call: TRBJ2-3
cdr3_aa: CASSLDRGFTTDTQYF
cdr3_nt: TGTGCCAGCAGCTTAGATCGAGGCTTCACCACAGATACGCAGTATTTT

v_call: TRBV6-5
clone_size: few
d_call: .
j_call: TRBJ1-1
cdr3_aa: CASSYRADTEAFF
cdr3_nt: TGTGCCAGCAGTTACAGGGCAGACACTGAAGCTTTCTTT

v_call: TRBV2
clone_size: few
d_call: TRBD1
j_call: TRBJ2-5
cdr3_aa: CASRADRGSQETQYF
cdr3_nt: TGTGCCAGCAGAGCGGACAGGGGAAGTCAAGAGACCCAGTACTTC

v_call: TRBV5-6
clone_size: .
d_call: TRBD1
j_call: TRBJ1-4
cdr3_aa: CASSFGTGNEKLFF
cdr3_nt: TGTGCCAGCAGCTTCGGGACAGGGAACGAAAAACTGTTTTTT

v_call: TRBV5-1
clone_size: few
d_call: .
j_call: TRBJ2-5
cdr3_aa: CASSLRLSAQETQYF
cdr3_nt: TGCGCCAGCAGCTTAAGACTTAGCGCCCAAGAGACCCAGTACTTC

v_call: TRBV3-1
clone_size: .
d_call: .
j_call: TRBJ2-3
cdr3_aa: CASSPSGRGLDF
cdr3_nt: TGTGCCAGCAGCCCCTCGGGCCGGGGGTTGGATTTT

v_call: TRBV10-1
clone_size: .
d_call: .
j_call: TRBJ2-7
cdr3_aa: CASSAPGGYEQYF
cdr3_nt: TGCGCCAGCAGTGCCCCGGGTGGTTACGAGCAGTACTTC

v_call: TRBV25-1
clone_size: few
d_call: .
j_call: TRBJ2-7
cdr3_aa: CASSDPGSTYEQYF
cdr3_nt: TGTGCCAGCAGTGATCCGGGATCAACCTACGAGCAGTACTTC

v_call: TRBV12-3/TRBV12-4
clone_size: few
d_call: .
j_call: TRBJ2-7
cdr3_aa: CASSLAGVKEQYF
cdr3_nt: TGTGCCAGCAGTTTGGCAGGCGTTAAGGAGCAGTACTTC

v_call: TRBV18
clone_size: .
d_call: TRBD2
j_call: TRBJ2-3
cdr3_aa: CASSTGLAGITDTQYF
cdr3_nt: TGTGCCAGCTCAACCGGGCTAGCGGGGATCACAGATACGCAGTATTTT

v_call: TRBV2
clone_size: .
d_call: .
j_call: TRBJ2-1
cdr3_aa: CASKSRLYNEQFF
cdr3_nt: TGTGCCAGCAAGTCTCGCTTATACAATGAGCAGTTCTTC

v_call: TRBV2
clone_size: .
d_call: .
j_call: TRBJ2-7
cdr3_aa: CASSQQGGTYEQYF
cdr3_nt: TGTGCCAGCAGCCAACAGGGGGGGACCTACGAGCAGTACTTC

v_call: TRBV29-1
clone_size: once
d_call: TRBD2
j_call: TRBJ2-1
cdr3_aa: CSVEDPGAGGRFF
cdr3_nt: TGCAGCGTTGAAGATCCCGGTGCGGGGGGGCGATTCTTC

v_call: TRBV6-2/TRBV6-3
clone_size: medium-sized
d_call: TRBD2
j_call: TRBJ2-3
cdr3_aa: CASSPIRLAGTDTQYF
cdr3_nt: TGTGCCAGCAGTCCAATCCGACTAGCGGGGACAGATACGCAGTATTTT

v_call: TRBV29-1
clone_size: .
d_call: .
j_call: TRBJ1-1
cdr3_aa: CSVLLTERMVAEAFF
cdr3_nt: TGCAGCGTACTATTGACAGAACGGATGGTTGCTGAAGCTTTCTTT

v_call: TRBV5-1
clone_size: .
d_call: TRBD1
j_call: TRBJ2-6
cdr3_aa: CASSFKGARGANVLTF
cdr3_nt: TGCGCCAGCAGCTTCAAGGGGGCGCGAGGGGCCAACGTCCTGACTTTC

v_call: TRBV5-1
clone_size: .
d_call: TRBD2
j_call: TRBJ2-7
cdr3_aa: CASSRLAGGVYEQYF
cdr3_nt: TGCGCCAGCAGCCGACTAGCGGGGGGGGTTTACGAGCAGTACTTC

v_call: TRBV18
clone_size: .
d_call: TRBD1
j_call: TRBJ1-2
cdr3_aa: CASSPPTGWDYGYTF
cdr3_nt: TGTGCCAGCTCACCACCGACAGGGTGGGACTATGGCTACACCTTC

v_call: TRBV7-8
clone_size: few
d_call: .
j_call: TRBJ1-5
cdr3_aa: CASSLARAAPYSNQPQHF
cdr3_nt: TGTGCCAGCAGCTTAGCAAGGGCCGCCCCATATAGCAATCAGCCCCAGCATTTT

v_call: TRBV30
clone_size: .
d_call: .
j_call: TRBJ1-3
cdr3_aa: CAWGEVWGNTIYF
cdr3_nt: TGTGCCTGGGGGGAGGTGTGGGGAAACACCATATATTTT

v_call: TRBV30
clone_size: .
d_call: .
j_call: TRBJ2-1
cdr3_aa: CAGGKRATYNEQFF
cdr3_nt: TGTGCCGGGGGTAAGCGGGCAACCTACAATGAGCAGTTCTTC

v_call: TRBV11-2
clone_size: medium-sized
d_call: TRBD1
j_call: TRBJ1-2
cdr3_aa: CASSGQGVGYGYTF
cdr3_nt: TGTGCCAGCAGCGGACAGGGGGTGGGCTATGGCTACACCTTC

v_call: TRBV19
clone_size: .
d_call: TRBD1
j_call: TRBJ2-3
cdr3_aa: CASSPDRALTDTQYF
cdr3_nt: TGTGCCAGCAGCCCAGACAGGGCCCTCACAGATACGCAGTATTTT

v_call: TRBV12-3/TRBV12-4
clone_size: medium-sized
d_call: .
j_call: TRBJ1-2
cdr3_aa: CASTKTSNYGYTF
cdr3_nt: TGTGCCAGCACCAAGACTTCTAACTATGGCTACACCTTC

v_call: TRBV6-5
clone_size: .
d_call: .
j_call: TRBJ2-3
cdr3_aa: CASSYGNTDTQYF
cdr3_nt: TGTGCCAGCAGTTACGGGAACACAGATACGCAGTATTTT

v_call: TRBV7-8
clone_size: few
d_call: TRBD1
j_call: TRBJ2-1
cdr3_aa: CASRFSQGIGEQFF
cdr3_nt: TGTGCCAGCAGGTTCTCACAGGGGATTGGGGAGCAGTTCTTC

v_call: TRBV20-1
clone_size: .
d_call: .
j_call: TRBJ1-2
cdr3_aa: CSARPNPNYGYTF
cdr3_nt: TGCAGTGCTAGACCGAACCCTAACTATGGCTACACCTTC

v_call: TRBV6-1
clone_size: few
d_call: .
j_call: TRBJ2-3
cdr3_aa: CASSPTPVDTQYF
cdr3_nt: TGTGCCAGCAGCCCCACCCCCGTGGATACGCAGTATTTT

v_call: TRBV30
clone_size: .
d_call: TRBD1
j_call: TRBJ1-2
cdr3_aa: CAWGDRNYGYTF
cdr3_nt: TGTGCCTGGGGGGACAGAAACTATGGCTACACCTTC

v_call: TRBV20-1
clone_size: medium-sized
d_call: .
j_call: TRBJ2-6
cdr3_aa: CSARSGPGANVLTF
cdr3_nt: TGCAGTGCCCGCTCAGGGCCTGGGGCCAACGTCCTGACTTTC

v_call: TRBV6-1
clone_size: few
d_call: TRBD2
j_call: TRBJ2-3
cdr3_aa: CASRTSGGTDTQYF
cdr3_nt: TGTGCCAGCAGGACTAGCGGGGGAACAGATACGCAGTATTTT

v_call: TRBV6-1
clone_size: medium-sized
d_call: .
j_call: TRBJ1-1
cdr3_aa: CASTPGTLRNTEAFF
cdr3_nt: TGTGCCAGCACCCCAGGGACCCTCAGGAACACTGAAGCTTTCTTT

v_call: TRBV7-3
clone_size: medium-sized
d_call: TRBD1
j_call: TRBJ2-2
cdr3_aa: CASSSRTGANTGELFF
cdr3_nt: TGTGCCAGCAGCAGCAGGACAGGGGCGAACACCGGGGAGCTGTTTTTT

v_call: TRBV19
clone_size: few
d_call: .
j_call: TRBJ1-2
cdr3_aa: CASMVGHGAYGYTF
cdr3_nt: TGTGCCAGTATGGTGGGGCACGGAGCCTATGGCTACACCTTC

v_call: TRBV11-2
clone_size: .
d_call: .
j_call: TRBJ2-7
cdr3_aa: CASSPAEYEQYF
cdr3_nt: TGTGCCAGCAGCCCAGCGGAGTACGAGCAGTACTTC

v_call: TRBV19
clone_size: medium-sized
d_call: .
j_call: TRBJ1-2
cdr3_aa: CASSREGGYGYTF
cdr3_nt: TGTGCCAGTAGCCGAGAAGGCGGGTATGGCTACACCTTC

v_call: TRBV19
clone_size: medium-sized
d_call: TRBD1
j_call: TRBJ1-5
cdr3_aa: CASRETGNNQPQHF
cdr3_nt: TGTGCCAGTAGGGAGACAGGGAACAATCAGCCCCAGCATTTT

v_call: TRBV25-1
clone_size: few
d_call: .
j_call: TRBJ2-2
cdr3_aa: CASSERAGGRDGELFF
cdr3_nt: TGTGCCAGCAGTGAAAGGGCAGGTGGTCGGGACGGGGAGCTGTTTTTT

v_call: TRBV5-6
clone_size: medium-sized
d_call: TRBD1
j_call: TRBJ1-6
cdr3_aa: CASSLGTGSHSPLHF
cdr3_nt: TGTGCCAGCAGCTTGGGGACAGGGTCGCATTCACCCCTCCACTTT

v_call: TRBV29-1
clone_size: .
d_call: .
j_call: TRBJ2-2
cdr3_aa: CSVNRSPGELFF
cdr3_nt: TGCAGCGTTAATCGGAGTCCCGGGGAGCTGTTTTTT

v_call: TRBV7-2
clone_size: few
d_call: .
j_call: TRBJ1-1
cdr3_aa: CASSLLAGMNTEAFF
cdr3_nt: TGTGCCAGCAGCTTATTGGCAGGCATGAACACTGAAGCTTTCTTT